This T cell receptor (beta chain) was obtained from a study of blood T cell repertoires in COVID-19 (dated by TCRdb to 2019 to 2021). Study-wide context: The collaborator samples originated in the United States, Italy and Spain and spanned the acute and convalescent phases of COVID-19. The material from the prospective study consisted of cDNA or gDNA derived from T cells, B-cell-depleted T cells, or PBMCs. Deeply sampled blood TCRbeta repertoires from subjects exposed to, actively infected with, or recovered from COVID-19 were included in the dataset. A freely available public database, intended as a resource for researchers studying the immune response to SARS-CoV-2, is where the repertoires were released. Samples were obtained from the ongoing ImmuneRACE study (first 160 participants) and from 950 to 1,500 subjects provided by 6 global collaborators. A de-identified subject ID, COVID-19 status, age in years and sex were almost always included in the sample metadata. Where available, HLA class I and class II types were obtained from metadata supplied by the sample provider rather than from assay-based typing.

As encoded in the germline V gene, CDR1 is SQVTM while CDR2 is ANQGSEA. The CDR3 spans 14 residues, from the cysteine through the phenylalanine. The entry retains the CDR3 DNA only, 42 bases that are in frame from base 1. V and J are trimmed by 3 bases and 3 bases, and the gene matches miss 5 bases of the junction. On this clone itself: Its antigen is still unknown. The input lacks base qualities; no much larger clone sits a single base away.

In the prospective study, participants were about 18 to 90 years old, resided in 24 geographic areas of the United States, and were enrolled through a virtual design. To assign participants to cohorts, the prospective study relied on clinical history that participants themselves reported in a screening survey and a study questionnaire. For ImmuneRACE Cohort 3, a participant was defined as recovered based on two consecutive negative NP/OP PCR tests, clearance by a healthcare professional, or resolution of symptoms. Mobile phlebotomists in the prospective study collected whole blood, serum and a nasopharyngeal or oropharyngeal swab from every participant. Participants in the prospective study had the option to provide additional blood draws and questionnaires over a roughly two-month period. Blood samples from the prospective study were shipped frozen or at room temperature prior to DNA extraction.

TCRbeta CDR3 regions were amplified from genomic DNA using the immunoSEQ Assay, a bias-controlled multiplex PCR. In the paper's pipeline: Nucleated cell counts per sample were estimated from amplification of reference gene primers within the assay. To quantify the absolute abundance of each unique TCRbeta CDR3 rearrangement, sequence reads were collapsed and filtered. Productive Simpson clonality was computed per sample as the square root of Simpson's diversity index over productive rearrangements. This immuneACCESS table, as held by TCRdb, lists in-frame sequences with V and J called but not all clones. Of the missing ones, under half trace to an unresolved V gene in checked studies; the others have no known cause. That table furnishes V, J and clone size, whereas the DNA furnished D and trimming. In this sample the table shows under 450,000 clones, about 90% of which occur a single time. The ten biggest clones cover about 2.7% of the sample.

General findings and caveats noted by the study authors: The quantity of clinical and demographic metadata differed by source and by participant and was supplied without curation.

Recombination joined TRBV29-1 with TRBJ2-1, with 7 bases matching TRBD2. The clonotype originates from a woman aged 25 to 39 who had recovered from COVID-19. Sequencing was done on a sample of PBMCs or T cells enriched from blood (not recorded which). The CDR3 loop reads CSVDLAGVYNEQFF. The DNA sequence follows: TGCAGCGTTGATCTGGCGGGGGTCTACAATGAGCAGTTCTTC.